One and the same sample provided the 16 T cell receptor beta chains below, sequenced in a study of early stage breast cancer tumors. Method: immunoSEQ multiplex PCR; TCRdb's copy keeps in-frame clones and lacks some. The sample lists tens of thousands of clones, approximately 76% occurring once. The sample consisted of blood. The origin of the receptors is a person in their fifties or sixties with breast cancer.

The chain carries TRBV7-9 and TRBJ2-5; D gene ambiguous. V was pared by 3 bases and J by 0 bases, with 5 bases between. This CDR3 has 13 amino acids. CDR1 and CDR2 (germline): SEHNR, FQNEAQ (reference sequence). The CDR3 DNA sequence: TGTGCCAGCAGCTTGTGGGACCAAGAGACCCAGTACTTC. Translation gives CASSLWDQETQYF.

In its sample, this clone was seen a few times. The J gene is TRBJ2-7, the V gene TRBV4-1; D gene ambiguous. This CDR3 is built from 12 residues. Per the germline V gene, CDR1 is MGHRA and CDR2 is YSYEKL. Trimming took 3 bases from V and 2 from J, leaving 5 bases between them. The CDR3 region is CASSQNPYEQYF. In nucleotides, the CDR3 is TGCGCCAGCAGCCAGAATCCCTACGAGCAGTACTTC.

The V and J genes are TRBV5-4 and TRBJ2-7; 8 positions agree with TRBD1. Looked up from germline, CDR1 is SGHNT and CDR2 is YYREEE (reference sequence). The CDR3 is made up of 14 amino acids. V trimming: 3 bases; J trimming: 0 bases; junction bases outside the gene matches: 2. This CDR3 reads CASSSGTGSYEQYF. The CDR3 DNA reads TGTGCCAGCAGCTCTGGGACAGGCTCCTACGAGCAGTACTTC.

The chain links TRBV7-2 to TRBJ2-3; D is unclear. CDR3 length: 14 amino acids. The germline V and J ends were trimmed by 4 bases and 8 bases, with 16 bases remaining between them. Germline V CDR1 and CDR2: SGHTA, FQGNSA. The CDR3 protein is CASSSRVGGGTQYF. The DNA of the CDR3 is TGTGCCAGCAGCTCCCGAGTCGGTGGCGGTACGCAGTATTTT.

The chain combines TRBV18 with TRBJ1-2; D is perhaps TRBD1 (6 bases). Germline V CDR1 and CDR2: KGHSH, LQKENI. The CDR3 extends over 15 amino acids. The V end was cut by 5 bases, the J end by 8 bases, with 21 bases between. CDR3 amino acids: CASSSDQGKQGGYTF. In DNA form, the CDR3 reads TGTGCCAGCTCATCGGACCAGGGGAAGCAAGGGGGCTACACCTTC. The full variable domain, its missing parts supplied by reference TRBV18 and TRBJ1-2, is NAGVMQNPRHLVRRRGQEARLRCSPMKGHSHVYWYRQLPEEGLKFMVYLQKENIIDESGMPKERFSAEFPKEGPSILRIQQVVRGDSAAYFCASSSDQGKQGGYTFGSGTRLTVV.

The chain links TRBV4-1 to TRBJ2-5; no definite D call. Matching the DNA end better, TRBJ2-7 makes the J call doubtful. The CDR3 consists of 13 residues. Per germline, CDR1 MGHRA and CDR2 YSYEKL. Here the CDR3 reads CASSPSDGYEQYF. The CDR3 nucleotides are TGCGCCAGCAGCCCCAGCGACGGATACGAGCAGTACTTC.

The V gene is TRBV30, the J gene TRBJ1-3; D gene ambiguous. V was shortened by 5 bases and J by 0 bases, with 5 bases between the two germline ends. The CDR3 consists of 12 residues. Germline V CDR1 and CDR2: GTSNPN, SVGIG (reference sequence). The CDR3 DNA follows: TGTGCCTGGGCGATCTCTGGAAACACCATATATTTT. Translated: CAWAISGNTIYF.

The table lists this clone with a count of one. The chain employs TRBV10-3 and TRBJ2-7, with 12 nucleotides matching TRBD2. In germline, CDR1 is ENHRY, CDR2 SYGVKD. This CDR3 contains 15 residues. Trimming removed 3 bases from V and 6 bases from J; junction bases left unmatched: 6. The CDR3 sequence: CAISDSTSGRSEQYF. DNA for the CDR3: TGTGCCATCAGTGACTCCACTAGCGGGAGGTCCGAGCAGTACTTC.

The chain carries TRBV7-6 and TRBJ1-1; 7 bases map to TRBD1. This CDR3 has 14 amino acids. V shed 5 bases and J 7 bases; nucleotides not matched to a gene: 10. Germline CDR1 and CDR2: SGHVS and FNYEAQ. CDR3 DNA sequence: TGTGCCAGCAGCCCGGGACAGCGAACTTTTGAAGCTTTCTTT. As protein: CASSPGQRTFEAFF.

As DNA, the CDR3 is TGTGCCAGCAGTGGAGTCAGTATGTACGAGCAGTACTTC. Protein: CASSGVSMYEQYF. The rearrangement links TRBV27 to TRBJ2-7; D remains ambiguous. V gave up 5 bases and J gave up 4 bases, with 12 bases separating them. CDR1 is MNHEY, CDR2 SMNVEV, per germline (reference sequence). The CDR3 loop spans 13 amino acids.

This clone showed up just once. The V and J genes are TRBV9 and TRBJ1-3; possible D gene TRBD1, 5 bases. Germline CDR1 is SGDLS and CDR2 is YYNGEE. The germline V and J ends were trimmed by 2 bases and 9 bases, with 15 bases remaining between them. The CDR3 spans 14 residues. The CDR3 region is CASSVSGYQGTIYF. The DNA for the CDR3 is TGTGCCAGCAGCGTCTCAGGATACCAGGGCACCATATATTTT. The full variable domain, rest sourced from reference TRBV9 and TRBJ1-3, is DSGVTQTPKHLITATGQRVTLRCSPRSGDLSVYWYQQSLDQGLQFLIQYYNGEERAKGNILERFSAQQFPDLHSELNLSSLELGDSALYFCASSVSGYQGTIYFGEGSWLTVV.

This clone was detected only once. The rearrangement links TRBV2 to TRBJ2-2; D not certain. This CDR3 is built from 15 residues. Between the trimmed V and J ends, which lost 2 bases and 1 base, there was a span of 8 bases. The germline V gene has CDR1 SNHLY and CDR2 FYNNEI. CDR3: CASSELLGNTGELFF. For the CDR3, the DNA is TGTGCCAGCAGTGAACTTTTGGGGAACACCGGGGAGCTGTTTTTT.

This sequence joins TRBV25-1 and TRBJ1-5; 8 bases agree with TRBD1. The CDR3 has 15 residues. Trimming took 3 bases from V and 2 from J; bases not matched to a gene: 3. Germline-derived CDR1 and CDR2 are MGHDK and SYGVNS. The CDR3 sequence: CASSEQGAGNQPQHF. CDR3 coding DNA: TGTGCCAGCAGTGAGCAGGGGGCCGGCAATCAGCCCCAGCATTTT.

This sequence joins TRBV29-1 and TRBJ2-1; TRBD2 aligns across 8 bases. This CDR3 spans 14 amino acids. The V gene end was trimmed by 8 bases and the J gene end by 0 bases; junction bases not matched to a gene: 6. Germline-derived CDR1 and CDR2 are SQVTM and ANQGSEA. The CDR3 here is CSIMSGSSYNEQFF. CDR3 coding DNA: TGCAGCATTATGAGCGGGAGCTCCTACAATGAGCAGTTCTTC.

The chain links TRBV7-9 to TRBJ2-1; D unclear. V was cut by 0 bases and J by 9 bases, with 6 bases left in between. Germline CDR1 SEHNR, CDR2 FQNEAQ (reference sequence). This CDR3 has 12 amino acids. In DNA form, the CDR3 reads TGTGCCAGCAGCTTAGCGTTGGTTGAGCAGTTCTTC. It is translated as CASSLALVEQFF.

The chain uses TRBV28 and TRBJ1-1; D not resolved. Trimming cost V 8 bases and J 1 base, with 8 bases left between them. The CDR3 consists of 12 residues. Germline V gives CDR1 MDHEN, CDR2 SYDVKM. The CDR3 is CASSPANTEAFF. CDR3 coding DNA: TGTGCCAGCTCCCCCGCGAACACTGAAGCTTTCTTT. Based on the CDR3 plus reference TRBV28 and TRBJ1-1, the full variable domain is DVKVTQSSRYLVKRTGEKVFLECVQDMDHENMFWYRQDPGLGLRLIYFSYDVKMKEKGDIPEGYSVSREKKERFSLILESASTNQTSMYLCASSPANTEAFFGQGTRLTVV.